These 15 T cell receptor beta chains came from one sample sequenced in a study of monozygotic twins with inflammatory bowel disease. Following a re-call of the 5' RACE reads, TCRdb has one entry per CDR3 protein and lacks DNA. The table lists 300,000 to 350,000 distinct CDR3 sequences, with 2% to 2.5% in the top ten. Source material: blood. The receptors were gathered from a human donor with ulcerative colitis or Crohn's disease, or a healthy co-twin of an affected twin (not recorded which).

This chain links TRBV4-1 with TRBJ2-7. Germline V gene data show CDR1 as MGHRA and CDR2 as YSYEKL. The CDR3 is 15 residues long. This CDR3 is CASSQENEIFNEQYF.

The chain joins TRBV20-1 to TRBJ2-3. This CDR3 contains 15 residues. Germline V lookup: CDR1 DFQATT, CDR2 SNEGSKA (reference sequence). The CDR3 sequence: CSATDFKRGTDTQYF.

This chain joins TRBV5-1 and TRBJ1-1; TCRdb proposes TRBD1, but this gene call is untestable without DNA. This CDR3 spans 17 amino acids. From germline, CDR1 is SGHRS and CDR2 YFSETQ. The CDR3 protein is CASSPPYAGTVNTEAFF.

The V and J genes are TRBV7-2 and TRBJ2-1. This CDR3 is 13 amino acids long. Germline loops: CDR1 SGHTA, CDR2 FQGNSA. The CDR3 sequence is CASSSDHYNEQFF.

The CDR3 loop is CASNAGSSYNSPLHF. The gene calls are TRBV19 and TRBJ1-6. The germline CDR1 and CDR2 sequences are LNHDA and SQIVND (reference sequence). The CDR3 is 15 amino acids.

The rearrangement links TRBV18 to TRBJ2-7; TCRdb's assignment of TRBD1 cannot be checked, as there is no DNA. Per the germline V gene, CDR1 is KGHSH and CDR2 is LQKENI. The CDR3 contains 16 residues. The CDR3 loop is CASSPSGTGVLYEQYF.

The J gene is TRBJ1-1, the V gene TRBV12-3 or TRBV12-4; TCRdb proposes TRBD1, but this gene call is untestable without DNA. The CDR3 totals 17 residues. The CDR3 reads CASSRRDSGPSGTEAFF.

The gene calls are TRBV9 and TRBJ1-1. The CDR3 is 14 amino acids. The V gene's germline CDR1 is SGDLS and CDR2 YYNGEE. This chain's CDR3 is CASSVQQMNTEAFF. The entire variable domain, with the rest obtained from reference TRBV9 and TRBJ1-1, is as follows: DSGVTQTPKHLITATGQRVTLRCSPRSGDLSVYWYQQSLDQGLQFLIQYYNGEERAKGNILERFSAQQFPDLHSELNLSSLELGDSALYFCASSVQQMNTEAFFGQGTRLTVV.

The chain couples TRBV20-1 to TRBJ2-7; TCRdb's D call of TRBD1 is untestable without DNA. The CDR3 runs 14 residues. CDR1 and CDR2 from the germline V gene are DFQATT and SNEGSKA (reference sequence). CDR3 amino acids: CSAPPRESYYEQYF.

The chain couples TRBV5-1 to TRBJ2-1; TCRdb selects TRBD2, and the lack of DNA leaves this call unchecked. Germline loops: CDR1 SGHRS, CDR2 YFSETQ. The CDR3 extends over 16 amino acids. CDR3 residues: CASSLAETSLHNEQFF.

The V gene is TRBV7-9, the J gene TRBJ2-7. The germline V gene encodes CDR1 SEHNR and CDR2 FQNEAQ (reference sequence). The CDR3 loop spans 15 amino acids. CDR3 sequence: CASSLAATHAYEQYF.

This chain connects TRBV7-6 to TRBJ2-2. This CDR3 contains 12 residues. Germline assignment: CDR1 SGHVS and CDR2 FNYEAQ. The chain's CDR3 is CASSLPTGELFF.

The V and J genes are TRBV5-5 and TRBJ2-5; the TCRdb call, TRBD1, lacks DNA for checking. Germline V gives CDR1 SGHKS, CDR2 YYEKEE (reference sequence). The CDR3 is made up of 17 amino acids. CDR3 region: CASSPLAGQPFQETQYF.

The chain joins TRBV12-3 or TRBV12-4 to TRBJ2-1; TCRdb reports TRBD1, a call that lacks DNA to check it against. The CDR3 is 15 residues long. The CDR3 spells CASRYRAYPYNEQFF.

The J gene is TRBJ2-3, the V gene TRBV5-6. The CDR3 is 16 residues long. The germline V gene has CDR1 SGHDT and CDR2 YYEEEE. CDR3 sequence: CASSLWIGSRTDTQYF.